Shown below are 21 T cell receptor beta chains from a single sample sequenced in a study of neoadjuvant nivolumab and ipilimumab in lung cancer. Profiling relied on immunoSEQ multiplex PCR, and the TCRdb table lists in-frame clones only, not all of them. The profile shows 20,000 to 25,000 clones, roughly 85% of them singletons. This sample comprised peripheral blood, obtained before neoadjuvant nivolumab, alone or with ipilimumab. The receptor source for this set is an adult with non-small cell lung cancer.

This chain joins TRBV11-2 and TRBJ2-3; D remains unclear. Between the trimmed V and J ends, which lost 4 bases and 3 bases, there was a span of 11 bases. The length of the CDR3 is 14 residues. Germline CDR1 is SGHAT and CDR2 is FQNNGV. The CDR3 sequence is CASSSLGSTDTQYF. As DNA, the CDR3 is TGTGCCAGCAGCTCCCTAGGTTCGACAGATACGCAGTATTTT.

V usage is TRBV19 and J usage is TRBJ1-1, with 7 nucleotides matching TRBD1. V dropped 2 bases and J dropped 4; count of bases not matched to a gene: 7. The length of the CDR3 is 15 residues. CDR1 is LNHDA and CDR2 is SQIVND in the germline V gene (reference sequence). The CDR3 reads CASSIPGGGRTEAFF. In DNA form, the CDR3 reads TGTGCCAGTAGTATACCAGGAGGGGGCCGCACTGAAGCTTTCTTT. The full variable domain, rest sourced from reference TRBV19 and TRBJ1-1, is DGGITQSPKYLFRKEGQNVTLSCEQNLNHDAMYWYRQDPGQGLRLIYYSQIVNDFQKGDIAEGYSVSREKKESFPLTVTSAQKNPTAFYLCASSIPGGGRTEAFFGQGTRLTVV.

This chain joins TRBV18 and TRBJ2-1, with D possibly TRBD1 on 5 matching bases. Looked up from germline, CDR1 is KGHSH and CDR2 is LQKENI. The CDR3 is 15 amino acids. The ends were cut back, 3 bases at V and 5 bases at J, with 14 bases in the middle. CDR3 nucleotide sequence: TGTGCCAGCTCACCCCGGGCCCTACAGGACAATGAGCAGTTCTTC. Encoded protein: CASSPRALQDNEQFF. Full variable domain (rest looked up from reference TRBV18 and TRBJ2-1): NAGVMQNPRHLVRRRGQEARLRCSPMKGHSHVYWYRQLPEEGLKFMVYLQKENIIDESGMPKERFSAEFPKEGPSILRIQQVVRGDSAAYFCASSPRALQDNEQFFGPGTRLTVL.

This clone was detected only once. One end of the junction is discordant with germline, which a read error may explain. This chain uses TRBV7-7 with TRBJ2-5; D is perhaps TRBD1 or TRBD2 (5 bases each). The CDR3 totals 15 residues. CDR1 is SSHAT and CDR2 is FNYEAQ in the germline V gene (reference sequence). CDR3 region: CASSLGTGLQETQYF. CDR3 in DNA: TGTGCTAGCAGCTTGGGGACGGGCCTCCAAGAGACCCAGTACTTC.

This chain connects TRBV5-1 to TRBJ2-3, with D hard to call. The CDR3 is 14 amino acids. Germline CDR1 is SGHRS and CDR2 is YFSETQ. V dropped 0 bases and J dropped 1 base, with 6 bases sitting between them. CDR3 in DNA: TGCGCCAGCAGCTTGGAAGCTCGCACAGATACGCAGTATTTT. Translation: CASSLEARTDTQYF.

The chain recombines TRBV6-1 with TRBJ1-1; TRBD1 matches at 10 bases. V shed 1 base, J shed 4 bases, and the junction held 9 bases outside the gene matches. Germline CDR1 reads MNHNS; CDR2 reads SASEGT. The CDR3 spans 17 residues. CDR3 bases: TGTGCCAGCAGTGAAGGGGGGACAGGGGTTCGGGGCACTGAAGCTTTCTTT. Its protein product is CASSEGGTGVRGTEAFF.

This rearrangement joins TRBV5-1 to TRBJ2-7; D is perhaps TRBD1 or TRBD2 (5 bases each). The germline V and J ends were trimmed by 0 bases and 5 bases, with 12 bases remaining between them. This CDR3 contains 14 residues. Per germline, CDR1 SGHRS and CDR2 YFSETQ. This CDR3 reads CASSLDRPGDEQYF. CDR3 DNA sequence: TGCGCCAGCAGCTTGGACAGGCCCGGGGACGAGCAGTACTTC.

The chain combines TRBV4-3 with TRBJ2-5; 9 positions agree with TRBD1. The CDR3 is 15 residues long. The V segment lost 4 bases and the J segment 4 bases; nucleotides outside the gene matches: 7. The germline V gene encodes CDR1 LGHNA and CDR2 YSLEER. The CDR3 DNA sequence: TGCGCCAGCAGCCTCGGACAGGGGAAGTCAGAGACCCAGTACTTC. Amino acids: CASSLGQGKSETQYF.

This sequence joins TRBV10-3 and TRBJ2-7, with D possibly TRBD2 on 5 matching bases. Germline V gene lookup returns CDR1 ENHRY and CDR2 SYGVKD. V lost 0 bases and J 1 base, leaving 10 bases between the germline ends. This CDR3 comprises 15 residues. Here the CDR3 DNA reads TGTGCCATCAGTGAGTCCGCCGGGATTTCCTACGAGCAGTACTTC. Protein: CAISESAGISYEQYF.

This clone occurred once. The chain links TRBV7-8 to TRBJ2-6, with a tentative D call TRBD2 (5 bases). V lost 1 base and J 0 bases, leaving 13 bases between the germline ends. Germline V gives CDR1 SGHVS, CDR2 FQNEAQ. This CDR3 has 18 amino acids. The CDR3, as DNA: TGTGCCAGCAGCTTAGTAGGACTGGACTTCTCTGGGGCCAACGTCCTGACTTTC. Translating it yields CASSLVGLDFSGANVLTF.

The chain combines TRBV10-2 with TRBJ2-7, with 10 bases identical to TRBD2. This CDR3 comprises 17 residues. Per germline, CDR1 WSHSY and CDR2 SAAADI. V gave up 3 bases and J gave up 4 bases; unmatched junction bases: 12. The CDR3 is CASSDLLAGRGRYEQYF. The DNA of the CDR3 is TGCGCCAGCAGTGATTTACTAGCGGGGAGGGGCCGTTACGAGCAGTACTTC.

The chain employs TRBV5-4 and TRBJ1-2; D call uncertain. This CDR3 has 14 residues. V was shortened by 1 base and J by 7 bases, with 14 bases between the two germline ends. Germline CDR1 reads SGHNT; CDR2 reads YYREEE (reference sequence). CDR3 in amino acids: CASSLQRGEAGYTF. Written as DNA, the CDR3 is TGTGCCAGCAGCTTGCAGCGGGGAGAGGCTGGCTACACCTTC. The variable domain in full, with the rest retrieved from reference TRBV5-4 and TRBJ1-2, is ETGVTQSPTHLIKTRGQQVTLRCSSQSGHNTVSWYQQALGQGPQFIFQYYREEENGRGNFPPRFSGLQFPNYSSELNVNALELDDSALYLCASSLQRGEAGYTFGSGTRLTVV.

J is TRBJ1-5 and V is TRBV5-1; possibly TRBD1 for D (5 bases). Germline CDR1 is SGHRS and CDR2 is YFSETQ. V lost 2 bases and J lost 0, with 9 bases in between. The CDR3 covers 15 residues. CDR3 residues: CASSFTTGSNQPQHF. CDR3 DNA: TGCGCCAGCAGCTTTACCACAGGTAGCAATCAGCCCCAGCATTTT. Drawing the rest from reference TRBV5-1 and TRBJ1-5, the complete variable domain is KAGVTQTPRYLIKTRGQQVTLSCSPISGHRSVSWYQQTPGQGLQFLFEYFSETQRNKGNFPGRFSGRQFSNSRSEMNVSTLELGDSALYLCASSFTTGSNQPQHFGDGTRLSIL.

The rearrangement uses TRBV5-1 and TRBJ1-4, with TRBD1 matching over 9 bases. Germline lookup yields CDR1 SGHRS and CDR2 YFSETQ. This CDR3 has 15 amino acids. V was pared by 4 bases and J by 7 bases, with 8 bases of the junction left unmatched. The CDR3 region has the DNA TGCGCCAGCAGCCCCGGACAGGGGAGGAGTGAAAAACTGTTTTTT. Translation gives CASSPGQGRSEKLFF.

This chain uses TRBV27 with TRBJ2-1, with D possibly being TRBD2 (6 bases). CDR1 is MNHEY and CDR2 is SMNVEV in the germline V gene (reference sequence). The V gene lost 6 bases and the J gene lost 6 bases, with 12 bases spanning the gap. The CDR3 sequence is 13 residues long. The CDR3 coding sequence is TGTGCCAGCAGGAAGGGAGGTGGCAATGAGCAGTTCTTC. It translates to CASRKGGGNEQFF.

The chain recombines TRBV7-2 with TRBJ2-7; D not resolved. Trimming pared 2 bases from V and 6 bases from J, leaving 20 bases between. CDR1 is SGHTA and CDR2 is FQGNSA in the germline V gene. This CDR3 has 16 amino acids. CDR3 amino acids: CASSLFAEPSIGEQYF. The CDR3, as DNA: TGTGCCAGCAGCTTATTTGCAGAACCTTCTATTGGCGAGCAGTACTTC.

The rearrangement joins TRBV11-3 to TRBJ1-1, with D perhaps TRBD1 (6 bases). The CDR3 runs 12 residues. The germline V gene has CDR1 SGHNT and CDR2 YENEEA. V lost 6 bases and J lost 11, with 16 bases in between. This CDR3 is CASRLGGLRAFF. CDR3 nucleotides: TGTGCCAGCAGACTAGGGGGGCTGCGGGCTTTCTTT. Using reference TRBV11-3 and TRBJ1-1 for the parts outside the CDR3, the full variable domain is EAGVVQSPRYKIIEKKQPVAFWCNPISGHNTLYWYLQNLGQGPELLIRYENEEAVDDSQLPKDRFSAERLKGVDSTLKIQPAELGDSAVYLCASRLGGLRAFFGQGTRLTVV.

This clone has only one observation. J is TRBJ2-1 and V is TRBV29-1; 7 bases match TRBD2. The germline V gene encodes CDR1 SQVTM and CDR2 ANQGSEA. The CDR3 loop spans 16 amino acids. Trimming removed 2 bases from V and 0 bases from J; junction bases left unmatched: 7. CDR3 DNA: TGCAGCGTTGAATCGTCTAGCGGAGTCTCCTACAATGAGCAGTTCTTC. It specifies CSVESSSGVSYNEQFF.

CDR3: CASSPLRFGSRTEAFF. Written as DNA, the CDR3 is TGTGCCAGCAGCCCCCTAAGGTTTGGTTCGAGGACTGAAGCTTTCTTT. The rearrangement joins TRBV7-9 to TRBJ1-1; D is ambiguous. The CDR3 sequence is 16 residues long. V lost 5 bases to trimming and J lost 5 bases, with 21 bases between them. Germline CDR1 and CDR2: SEHNR and FQNEAQ (reference sequence).

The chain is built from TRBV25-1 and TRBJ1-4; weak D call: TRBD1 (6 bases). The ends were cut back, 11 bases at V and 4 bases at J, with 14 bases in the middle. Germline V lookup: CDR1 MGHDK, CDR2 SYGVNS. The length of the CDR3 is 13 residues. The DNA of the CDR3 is TGTGCCTGGTACAGGGCCTATAATGAAAAACTGTTTTTT. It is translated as CAWYRAYNEKLFF.

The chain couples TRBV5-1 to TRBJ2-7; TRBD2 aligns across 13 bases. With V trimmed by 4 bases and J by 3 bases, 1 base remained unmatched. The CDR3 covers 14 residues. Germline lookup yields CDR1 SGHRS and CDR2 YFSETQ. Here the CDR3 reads CASSRTSGGYEQYF. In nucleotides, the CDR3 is TGCGCCAGCAGCAGGACTAGCGGGGGCTACGAGCAGTACTTC.